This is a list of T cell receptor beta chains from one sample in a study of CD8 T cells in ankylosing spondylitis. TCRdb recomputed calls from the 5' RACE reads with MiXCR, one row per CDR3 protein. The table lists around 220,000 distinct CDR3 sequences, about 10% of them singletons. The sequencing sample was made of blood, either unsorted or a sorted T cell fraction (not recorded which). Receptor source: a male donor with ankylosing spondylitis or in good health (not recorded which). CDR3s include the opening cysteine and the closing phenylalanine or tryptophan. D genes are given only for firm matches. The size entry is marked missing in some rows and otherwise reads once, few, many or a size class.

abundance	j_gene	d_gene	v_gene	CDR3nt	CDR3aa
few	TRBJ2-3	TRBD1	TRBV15	TGTGCCTCAAGAGAGGGGGCAGCTAGCACAGATACGCAGTATTTT	CASREGAASTDTQYF
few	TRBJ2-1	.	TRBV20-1	TGCAGTGCTAGAGATCCAAGGACAGCTGACAATGAGCAGTTCTTC	CSARDPRTADNEQFF
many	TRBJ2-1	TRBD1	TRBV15	TGTGCCACCAGCAGAGATTGGGGGACAGGGTACAATGAGCAGTTCTTC	CATSRDWGTGYNEQFF
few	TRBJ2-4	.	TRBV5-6	TGTGCCAGCAGCTTGCGGGTTGGGGTAGCCAAAAACATTCAGTACTTC	CASSLRVGVAKNIQYF
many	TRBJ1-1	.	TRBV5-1	TGCGCCAGCAGCTTGGAAAGGACAGTGAACACTGAAGCTTTCTTT	CASSLERTVNTEAFF
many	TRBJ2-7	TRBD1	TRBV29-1	TGCAGCGTGGCCGGACAGGGGGACCCTTACGAGCAGTACTTC	CSVAGQGDPYEQYF
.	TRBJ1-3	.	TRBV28	TGTGCCAGCAGTCCCCCGACCCCCCTCAGCCGACGAAACACCATATATTTT	CASSPPTPLSRRNTIYF
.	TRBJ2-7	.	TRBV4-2	TGTGCCAGCAGCCCCGGGCTCCTGAACTACGAGCAGTACTTC	CASSPGLLNYEQYF
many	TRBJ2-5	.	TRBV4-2	TGTGCCAGCAGCCAAGCGAGGGCGAGCCAAGAGACCCAGTACTTC	CASSQARASQETQYF
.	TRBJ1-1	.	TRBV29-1	TGCAGCATAGGGACTGGGAACACTGAAGCTTTCTTT	CSIGTGNTEAFF
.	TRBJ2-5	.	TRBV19	TGTGCCAGTAGTAGAGGCGGAACCGACTTGCCTCAAGAGACCCAGTACTTC	CASSRGGTDLPQETQYF
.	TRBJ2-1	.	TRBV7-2	TGTGCCAGCAGCCCCACCGAGGGACTTGGGGGAAATGAGCAGTTCTTC	CASSPTEGLGGNEQFF
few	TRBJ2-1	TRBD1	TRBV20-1	TGCAGTGTTACACAGGGGGCTTCCTACAATGAGCAGTTCTTC	CSVTQGASYNEQFF
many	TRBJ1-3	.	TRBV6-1	TGTGCCAGCAGTCAGGGACACAACTCTGGAAACACCATATATTTT	CASSQGHNSGNTIYF
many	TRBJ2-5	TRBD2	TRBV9	TGTGCCAGCAGCGTGACTAGCGGGGGAGAGACCCAGTACTTC	CASSVTSGGETQYF
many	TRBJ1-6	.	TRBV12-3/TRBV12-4	TGTGCCAGCAGTGGCGGAACTAATTCACCCCTCCACTTT	CASSGGTNSPLHF
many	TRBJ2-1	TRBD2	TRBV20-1	TGCAGTGCTAGCGGGGGGGCCTCCTACAATGAGCAGTTCTTC	CSASGGASYNEQFF
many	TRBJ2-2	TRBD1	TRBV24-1	TGTGCCACCAGTGATAATCTTGGGGACAGGGTGAACACCGGGGAGCTGTTTTTT	CATSDNLGDRVNTGELFF
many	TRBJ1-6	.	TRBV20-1	TGCAGTGCTAGAGATGTCGGGGGGGTAAATTCACCCCTCCACTTT	CSARDVGGVNSPLHF
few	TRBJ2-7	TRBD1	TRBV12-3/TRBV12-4	TGTGCCAGCAGCCCTACAGGGGGCTCGGGCGAGCAGTACTTC	CASSPTGGSGEQYF
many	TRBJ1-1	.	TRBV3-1	TGTGCCAGCAGCCAGGGGAGTATGAACACTGAAGCTTTCTTT	CASSQGSMNTEAFF
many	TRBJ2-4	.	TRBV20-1	TGCAGTGCTCCCGGACTGTACCTAGCCAAAAACATTCAGTACTTC	CSAPGLYLAKNIQYF
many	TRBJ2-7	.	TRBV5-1	TGCGCCAGCAACCACCCCGGGAATGGTATCTACGAGCAGTACTTC	CASNHPGNGIYEQYF
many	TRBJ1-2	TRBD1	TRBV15	TGTGCCACCAGCAGAGGTGGGACAGGACCCTCAATCTATGGCTACACCTTC	CATSRGGTGPSIYGYTF
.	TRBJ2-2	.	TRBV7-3	TGTGCCAGCAGCTTACAGCCGAACACCGGGGAGCTGTTTTTT	CASSLQPNTGELFF
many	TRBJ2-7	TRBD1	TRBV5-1	TGCGCCAGCAGCACCGACCCGGGACAGGGTTACGAGCAGTACTTC	CASSTDPGQGYEQYF
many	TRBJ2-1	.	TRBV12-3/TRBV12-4	TGTGCCAGCAGCCCGAATGGGGGTGCCTACAATGAGCAGTTCTTC	CASSPNGGAYNEQFF
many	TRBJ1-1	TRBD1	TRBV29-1	TGCACCGCGACAGGGGGCAGCACTGAAGCTTTCTTT	CTATGGSTEAFF
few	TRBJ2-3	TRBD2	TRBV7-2	TGTGCCAGCAGCTTAGTAGCGGGGGGGCGCACAGATACGCAGTATTTT	CASSLVAGGRTDTQYF
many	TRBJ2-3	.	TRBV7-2	TGTGCCAGCAGCTCCCTGGGGGGGGCTAGCACAGATACGCAGTATTTT	CASSSLGGASTDTQYF